A selection of T cell receptor beta chains follows, all from one sample in a study of blood T cell repertoires in COVID-19. Libraries were prepared by immunoSEQ multiplex PCR; TCRdb keeps only in-frame clonotypes and omits some of them. In the table there are about 110,000 clones, roughly four fifths of which are singletons. Sequencing used peripheral blood. The receptors stem from a man aged 65 to 79 with active or convalescent COVID-19. Each CDR3 is given with its conserved first and last residue. Only some rows state a clone size, as once, few, many or a class for expanded clones.

J gene: TRBJ1-1
clone size: .
V gene: TRBV5-1
CDR3 protein: CASSPDRSDTEAFF

J gene: TRBJ2-7
clone size: .
V gene: TRBV10-3
CDR3 protein: CAISMDTSRLTRQYF

J gene: TRBJ2-5
clone size: .
V gene: TRBV29-1
CDR3 protein: CSVEGLDGTQYF

J gene: TRBJ2-7
clone size: .
V gene: TRBV6-6
CDR3 protein: CASSYLDLTREQYF

J gene: TRBJ1-1
clone size: .
V gene: TRBV21-1
CDR3 protein: CASSNGFMNTEAFF

J gene: TRBJ2-1
clone size: .
V gene: TRBV6-5
CDR3 protein: CASRRYNEQFF

J gene: TRBJ1-4
clone size: .
V gene: TRBV4-2
CDR3 protein: CASSQAGGQEKLFF

J gene: TRBJ2-2
clone size: once
V gene: TRBV2
CDR3 protein: CASILDRVSGELFF

J gene: TRBJ2-1
clone size: .
V gene: TRBV6-1
CDR3 protein: CASSAPGLAEAIDVQFF

J gene: TRBJ1-2
clone size: .
V gene: TRBV7-3
CDR3 protein: CASSLTSTDGYTF

J gene: TRBJ2-3
clone size: .
V gene: TRBV5-1
CDR3 protein: CASSDLQGVGDTQYF

J gene: TRBJ2-2
clone size: .
V gene: TRBV20-1
CDR3 protein: CSASKGQGVAGELFF

J gene: TRBJ1-6
clone size: .
V gene: TRBV28
CDR3 protein: CASSSRTGPSSPLHF

J gene: TRBJ1-6
clone size: .
V gene: TRBV27
CDR3 protein: CASSWDREGNSPLHF

J gene: TRBJ1-5
clone size: .
V gene: TRBV2
CDR3 protein: CASSEWPQNQPQHF

J gene: TRBJ2-3
clone size: .
V gene: TRBV28
CDR3 protein: CASRGGASGAPTDTQYF

J gene: TRBJ2-3
clone size: .
V gene: TRBV5-1
CDR3 protein: CASSLAPEARTDTQYF

J gene: TRBJ1-2
clone size: .
V gene: TRBV7-9
CDR3 protein: CASSSTDRGSYGYTF

J gene: TRBJ2-1
clone size: .
V gene: TRBV5-1
CDR3 protein: CASSLGTGIEQFF

J gene: TRBJ2-7
clone size: .
V gene: TRBV6-2/TRBV6-3
CDR3 protein: CASSYPGTSSYEQYF

J gene: TRBJ2-2
clone size: .
V gene: TRBV5-1
CDR3 protein: CASSLASSGKGIGELFF

J gene: TRBJ1-5
clone size: .
V gene: TRBV27
CDR3 protein: CASSLVWEANQPQHF

J gene: TRBJ1-5
clone size: few
V gene: TRBV19
CDR3 protein: CASSIYGEGNQPQHF

J gene: TRBJ2-7
clone size: .
V gene: TRBV11-2
CDR3 protein: CASSPGPASGYEQYF

J gene: TRBJ1-4
clone size: .
V gene: TRBV19
CDR3 protein: CASSPPRRATNEKLFF

J gene: TRBJ1-3
clone size: .
V gene: TRBV7-9
CDR3 protein: CASSQINTIYF

J gene: TRBJ1-2
clone size: .
V gene: TRBV28
CDR3 protein: CAIRRRPYGYTF

J gene: TRBJ2-1
clone size: .
V gene: TRBV28
CDR3 protein: CASSSPGLAGLYNEQFF

J gene: TRBJ2-3
clone size: .
V gene: TRBV4-1
CDR3 protein: CASSQDRQGPTDTQYF

J gene: TRBJ2-4
clone size: .
V gene: TRBV30
CDR3 protein: CAWTVGGSGNIQYF

J gene: TRBJ1-5
clone size: .
V gene: TRBV4-2
CDR3 protein: CASSQVSAAGSNQPQHF

J gene: TRBJ2-7
clone size: .
V gene: TRBV3-1/TRBV3-2
CDR3 protein: CASSQVLGDEQYF

J gene: TRBJ2-3
clone size: .
V gene: TRBV30
CDR3 protein: CAWMVGLSTDTQYF

J gene: TRBJ1-1
clone size: .
V gene: TRBV27
CDR3 protein: CASSPPGLLNTEAFF

J gene: TRBJ2-7
clone size: .
V gene: TRBV28
CDR3 protein: CASSATGFEQYF

J gene: TRBJ2-1
clone size: .
V gene: TRBV7-9
CDR3 protein: CASSLGGYDEQFF

J gene: TRBJ1-4
clone size: .
V gene: TRBV10-3
CDR3 protein: CATHGDTNEKLFF

J gene: TRBJ2-2
clone size: .
V gene: TRBV9
CDR3 protein: CASSVGQQGTGELFF

J gene: TRBJ1-5
clone size: .
V gene: TRBV3-1/TRBV3-2
CDR3 protein: CASSQGGRPQHF

J gene: TRBJ2-1
clone size: .
V gene: TRBV18
CDR3 protein: CASSPPTWTSGINYNEQFF

J gene: TRBJ1-5
clone size: .
V gene: TRBV27
CDR3 protein: CASSPGTGGQPQHF

J gene: TRBJ1-6
clone size: .
V gene: TRBV10-1
CDR3 protein: CASSGGDRSSYNSPLHF

J gene: TRBJ1-2
clone size: once
V gene: TRBV10-3
CDR3 protein: CATSGQGARGYGYTF

J gene: TRBJ1-6
clone size: .
V gene: TRBV6-5
CDR3 protein: CASSYRLTRINSPLHF

J gene: TRBJ2-5
clone size: .
V gene: TRBV9
CDR3 protein: CASSVGGANQETQYF

J gene: TRBJ1-6
clone size: .
V gene: TRBV6-4
CDR3 protein: CASSATRGDSPLHF

J gene: TRBJ2-2
clone size: .
V gene: TRBV13
CDR3 protein: CASSLAPGHNTGELFF

J gene: TRBJ1-3
clone size: once
V gene: TRBV12-3/TRBV12-4
CDR3 protein: CASGRNSGNTIYF

J gene: TRBJ2-3
clone size: .
V gene: TRBV28
CDR3 protein: CALGRGGGDTQYF

J gene: TRBJ1-3
clone size: .
V gene: TRBV29-1
CDR3 protein: CSVEESSGNTIYF

J gene: TRBJ1-1
clone size: .
V gene: TRBV6-1
CDR3 protein: CASSEGGTGRPTEAFF

J gene: TRBJ2-5
clone size: once
V gene: TRBV5-4
CDR3 protein: CASSLWRGGLETQYF

J gene: TRBJ1-2
clone size: .
V gene: TRBV6-5
CDR3 protein: CASSYSKDRPLGTF

J gene: TRBJ2-1
clone size: .
V gene: TRBV7-2
CDR3 protein: CASSLGGASRNEQFF

J gene: TRBJ1-1
clone size: .
V gene: TRBV12-3/TRBV12-4
CDR3 protein: CASTPWPNTEAFF

J gene: TRBJ2-6
clone size: .
V gene: TRBV27
CDR3 protein: CASSFTGAGANVLTF

J gene: TRBJ2-7
clone size: .
V gene: TRBV3-1/TRBV3-2
CDR3 protein: CASSHTSGRQQYF

J gene: TRBJ2-7
clone size: once
V gene: TRBV12-3/TRBV12-4
CDR3 protein: CASQVWAVDEQYF

J gene: TRBJ2-3
clone size: once
V gene: TRBV3-1/TRBV3-2
CDR3 protein: CASSQLLADTQYF